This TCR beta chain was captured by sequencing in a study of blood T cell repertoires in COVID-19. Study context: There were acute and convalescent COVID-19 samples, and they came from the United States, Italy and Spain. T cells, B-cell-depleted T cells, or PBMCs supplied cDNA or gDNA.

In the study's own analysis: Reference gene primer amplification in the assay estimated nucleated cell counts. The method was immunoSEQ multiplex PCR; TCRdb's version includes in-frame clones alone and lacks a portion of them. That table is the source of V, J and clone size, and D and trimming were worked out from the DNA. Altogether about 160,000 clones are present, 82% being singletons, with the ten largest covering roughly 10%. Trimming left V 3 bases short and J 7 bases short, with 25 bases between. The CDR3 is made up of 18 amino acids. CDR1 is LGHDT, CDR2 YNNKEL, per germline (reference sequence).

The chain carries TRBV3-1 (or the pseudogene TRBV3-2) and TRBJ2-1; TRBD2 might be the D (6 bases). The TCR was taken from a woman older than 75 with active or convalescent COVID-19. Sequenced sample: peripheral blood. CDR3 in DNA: TGTGCCAGCAGCCAGCAGACCGGAGGGGTAGGGGCGTGGAATGAGCAGTTCTTC. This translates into CASSQQTGGVGAWNEQFF.